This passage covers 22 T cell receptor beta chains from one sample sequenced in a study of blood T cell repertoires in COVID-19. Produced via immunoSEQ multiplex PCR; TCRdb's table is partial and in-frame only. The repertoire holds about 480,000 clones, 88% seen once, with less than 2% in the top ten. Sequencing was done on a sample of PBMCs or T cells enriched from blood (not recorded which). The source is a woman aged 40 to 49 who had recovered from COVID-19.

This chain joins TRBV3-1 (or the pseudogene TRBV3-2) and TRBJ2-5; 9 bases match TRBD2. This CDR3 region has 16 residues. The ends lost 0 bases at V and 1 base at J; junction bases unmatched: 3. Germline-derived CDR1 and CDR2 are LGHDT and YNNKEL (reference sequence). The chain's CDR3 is CASSQESSGAQETQYF. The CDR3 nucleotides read TGTGCCAGCAGCCAAGAGTCTAGCGGGGCCCAAGAGACCCAGTACTTC.

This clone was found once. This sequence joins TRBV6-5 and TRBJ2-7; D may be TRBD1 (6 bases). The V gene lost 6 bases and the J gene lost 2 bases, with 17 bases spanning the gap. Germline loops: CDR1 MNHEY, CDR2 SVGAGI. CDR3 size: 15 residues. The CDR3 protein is CASRTDGQPPYEQYF. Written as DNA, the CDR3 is TGTGCCAGCAGGACAGACGGACAGCCGCCCTACGAGCAGTACTTC.

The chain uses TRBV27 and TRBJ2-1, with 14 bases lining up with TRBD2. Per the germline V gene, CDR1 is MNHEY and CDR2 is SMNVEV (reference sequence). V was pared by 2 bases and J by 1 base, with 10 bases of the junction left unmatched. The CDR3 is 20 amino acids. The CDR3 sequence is CASSLTPGLAGELSYNEQFF. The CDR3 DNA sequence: TGTGCCAGCAGTTTAACACCGGGACTAGCGGGAGAGTTGTCCTACAATGAGCAGTTCTTC.

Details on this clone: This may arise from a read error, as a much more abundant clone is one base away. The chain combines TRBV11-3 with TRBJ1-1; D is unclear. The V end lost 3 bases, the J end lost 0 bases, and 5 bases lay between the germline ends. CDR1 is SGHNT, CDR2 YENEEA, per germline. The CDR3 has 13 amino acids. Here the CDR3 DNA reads TGTGCCAGCAGCTTCGACATGAACACTGAAGCTTTCTTT. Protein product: CASSFDMNTEAFF.

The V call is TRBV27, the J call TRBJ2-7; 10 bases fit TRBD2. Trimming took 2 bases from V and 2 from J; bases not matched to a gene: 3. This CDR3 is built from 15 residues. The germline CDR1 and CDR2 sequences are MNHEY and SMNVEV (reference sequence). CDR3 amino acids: CASSLGSGGTYEQYF. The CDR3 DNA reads TGTGCCAGCAGTTTAGGTAGCGGGGGGACCTACGAGCAGTACTTC.

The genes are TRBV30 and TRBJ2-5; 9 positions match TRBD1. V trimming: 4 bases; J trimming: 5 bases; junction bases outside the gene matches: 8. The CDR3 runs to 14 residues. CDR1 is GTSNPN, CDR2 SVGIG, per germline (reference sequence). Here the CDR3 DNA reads TGTGCCTGGACCCAGGACAGGGGACACGAGACCCAGTACTTC. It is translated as CAWTQDRGHETQYF.

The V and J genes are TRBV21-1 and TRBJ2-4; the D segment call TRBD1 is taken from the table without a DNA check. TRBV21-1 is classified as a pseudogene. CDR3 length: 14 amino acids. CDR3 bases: TGTGCCAGCAGCTTTCAGGGCTCCAAAAACATTCAGTACTTC. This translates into CASSFQGSKNIQYF.

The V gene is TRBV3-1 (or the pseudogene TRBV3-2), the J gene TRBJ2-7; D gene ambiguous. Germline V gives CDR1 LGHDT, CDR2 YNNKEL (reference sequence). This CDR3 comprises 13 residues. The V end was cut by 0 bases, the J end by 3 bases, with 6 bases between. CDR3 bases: TGTGCCAGCAGCCAAGACACTTACTACGAGCAGTACTTC. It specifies CASSQDTYYEQYF.

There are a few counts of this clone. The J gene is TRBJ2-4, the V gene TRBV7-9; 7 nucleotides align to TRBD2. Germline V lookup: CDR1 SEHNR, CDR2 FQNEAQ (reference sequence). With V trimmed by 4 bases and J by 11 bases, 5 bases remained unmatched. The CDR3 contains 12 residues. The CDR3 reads CASSSGTNFQYF. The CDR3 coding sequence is TGTGCCAGCAGCTCCGGGACTAACTTTCAGTACTTC. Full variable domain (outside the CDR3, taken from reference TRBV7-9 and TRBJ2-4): DTGVSQNPRHKITKRGQNVTFRCDPISEHNRLYWYRQTLGQGPEFLTYFQNEAQLEKSRLLSDRFSAERPKGSFSTLEIQRTEQGDSAMYLCASSSGTNFQYFGAGTRLSVL.

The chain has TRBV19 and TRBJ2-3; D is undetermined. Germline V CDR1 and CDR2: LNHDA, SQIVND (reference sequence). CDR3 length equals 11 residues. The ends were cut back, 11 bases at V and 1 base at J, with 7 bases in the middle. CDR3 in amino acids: CAHPGTDTQYF. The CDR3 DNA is TGTGCCCACCCGGGCACAGATACGCAGTATTTT.

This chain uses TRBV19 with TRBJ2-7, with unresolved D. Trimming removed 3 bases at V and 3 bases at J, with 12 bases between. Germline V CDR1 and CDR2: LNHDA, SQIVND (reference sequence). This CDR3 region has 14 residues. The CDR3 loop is CASSIAWADYEQYF. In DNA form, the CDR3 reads TGTGCCAGTAGTATTGCCTGGGCCGACTACGAGCAGTACTTC.

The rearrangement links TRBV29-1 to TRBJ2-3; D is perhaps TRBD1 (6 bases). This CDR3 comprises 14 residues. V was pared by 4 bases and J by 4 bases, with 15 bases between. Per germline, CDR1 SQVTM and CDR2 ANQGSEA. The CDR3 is CSVGGLQGSDTQYF. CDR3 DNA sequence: TGCAGCGTTGGGGGCCTACAGGGCTCAGATACGCAGTATTTT.

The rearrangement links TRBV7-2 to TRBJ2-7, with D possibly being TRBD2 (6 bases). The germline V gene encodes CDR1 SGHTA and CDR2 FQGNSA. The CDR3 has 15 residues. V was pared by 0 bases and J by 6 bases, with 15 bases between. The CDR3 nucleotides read TGTGCCAGCAGCTTAGCGCGGGGCCCAAGTTCCGAGCAGTACTTC. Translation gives CASSLARGPSSEQYF. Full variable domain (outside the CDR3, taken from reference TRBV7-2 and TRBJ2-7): GAGVSQSPSNKVTEKGKDVELRCDPISGHTALYWYRQSLGQGLEFLIYFQGNSAPDKSGLPSDRFSAERTGGSVSTLTIQRTQQEDSAVYLCASSLARGPSSEQYFGPGTRLTVT.

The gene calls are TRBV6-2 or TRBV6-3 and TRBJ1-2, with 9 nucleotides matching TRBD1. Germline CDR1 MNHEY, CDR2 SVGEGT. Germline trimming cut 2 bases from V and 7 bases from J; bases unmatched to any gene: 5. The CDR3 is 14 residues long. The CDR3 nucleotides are TGTGCCAGCAGTTACCTTGGACAGGGGTCTGGCTACACCTTC. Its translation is CASSYLGQGSGYTF.

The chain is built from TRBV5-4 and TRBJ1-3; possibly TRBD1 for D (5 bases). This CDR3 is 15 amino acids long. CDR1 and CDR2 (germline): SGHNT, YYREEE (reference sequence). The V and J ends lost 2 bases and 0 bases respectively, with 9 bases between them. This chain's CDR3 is CASSFGTSSGNTIYF. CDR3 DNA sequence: TGTGCCAGCAGCTTCGGGACTTCCTCTGGAAACACCATATATTTT.

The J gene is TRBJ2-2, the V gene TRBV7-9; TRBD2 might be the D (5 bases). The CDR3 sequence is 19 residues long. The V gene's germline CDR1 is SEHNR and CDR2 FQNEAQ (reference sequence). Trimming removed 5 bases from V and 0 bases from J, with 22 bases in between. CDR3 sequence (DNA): TGTGCCAGCAGCCCCTTCGGGCTAGCTGTGGACCCGAACACCGGGGAGCTGTTTTTT. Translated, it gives CASSPFGLAVDPNTGELFF.

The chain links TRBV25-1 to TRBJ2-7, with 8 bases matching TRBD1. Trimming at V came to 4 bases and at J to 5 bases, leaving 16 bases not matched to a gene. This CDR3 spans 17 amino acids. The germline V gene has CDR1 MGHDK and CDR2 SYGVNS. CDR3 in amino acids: CASSASSGQAYVHEQYF. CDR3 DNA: TGTGCCAGCAGTGCAAGCTCGGGACAGGCGTATGTCCACGAGCAGTACTTC.

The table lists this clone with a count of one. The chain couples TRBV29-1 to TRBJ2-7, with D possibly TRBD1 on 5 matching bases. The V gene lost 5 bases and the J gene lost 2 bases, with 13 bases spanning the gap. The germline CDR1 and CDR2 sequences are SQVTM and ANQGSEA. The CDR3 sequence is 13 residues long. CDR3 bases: TGCAGCGTTTGTGACAGCCCTACCTACGAGCAGTACTTC. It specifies CSVCDSPTYEQYF.

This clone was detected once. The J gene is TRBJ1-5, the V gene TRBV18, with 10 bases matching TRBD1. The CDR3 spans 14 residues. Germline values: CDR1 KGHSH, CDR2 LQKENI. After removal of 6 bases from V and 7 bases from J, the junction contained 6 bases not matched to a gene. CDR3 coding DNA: TGTGCCAGCTCGCCTGACAGGGGGCGGCAGCCCCAGCATTTT. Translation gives CASSPDRGRQPQHF.

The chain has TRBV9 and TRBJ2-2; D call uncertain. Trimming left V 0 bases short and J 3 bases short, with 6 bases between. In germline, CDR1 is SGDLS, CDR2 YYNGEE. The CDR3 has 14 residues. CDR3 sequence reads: CASSVVTDTGELFF. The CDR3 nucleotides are TGTGCCAGCAGCGTAGTAACGGACACCGGGGAGCTGTTTTTT.

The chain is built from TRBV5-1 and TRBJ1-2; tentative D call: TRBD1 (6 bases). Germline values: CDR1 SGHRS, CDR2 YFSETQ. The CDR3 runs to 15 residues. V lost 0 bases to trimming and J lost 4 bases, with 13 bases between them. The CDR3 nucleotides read TGCGCCAGCAGCTTGGGGTCGGGACAAATCTATGGCTACACCTTC. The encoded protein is CASSLGSGQIYGYTF.

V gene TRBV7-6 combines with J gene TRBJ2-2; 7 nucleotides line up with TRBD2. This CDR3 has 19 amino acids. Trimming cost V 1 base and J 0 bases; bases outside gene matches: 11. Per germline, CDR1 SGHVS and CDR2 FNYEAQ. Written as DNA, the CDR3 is TGTGCCAGCAGCTTAGACCCCCCCCCTAGCGGAGCGAACACCGGGGAGCTGTTTTTT. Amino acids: CASSLDPPPSGANTGELFF.